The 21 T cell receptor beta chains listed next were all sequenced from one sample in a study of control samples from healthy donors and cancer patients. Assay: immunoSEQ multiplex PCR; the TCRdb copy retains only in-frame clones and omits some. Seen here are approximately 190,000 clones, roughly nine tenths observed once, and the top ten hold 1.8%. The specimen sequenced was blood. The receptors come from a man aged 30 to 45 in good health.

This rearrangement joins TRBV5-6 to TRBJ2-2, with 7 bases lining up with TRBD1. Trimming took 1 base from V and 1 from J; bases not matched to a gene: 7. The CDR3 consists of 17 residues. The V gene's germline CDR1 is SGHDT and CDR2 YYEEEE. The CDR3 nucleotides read TGTGCCAGCAGCTTGCCAAGGGACAGCGAGAACACCGGGGAGCTGTTTTTT. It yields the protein CASSLPRDSENTGELFF. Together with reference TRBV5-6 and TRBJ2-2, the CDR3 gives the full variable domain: DAGVTQSPTHLIKTRGQQVTLRCSPKSGHDTVSWYQQALGQGPQFIFQYYEEEERQRGNFPDRFSGHQFPNYSSELNVNALLLGDSALYLCASSLPRDSENTGELFFGEGSRLTVL.

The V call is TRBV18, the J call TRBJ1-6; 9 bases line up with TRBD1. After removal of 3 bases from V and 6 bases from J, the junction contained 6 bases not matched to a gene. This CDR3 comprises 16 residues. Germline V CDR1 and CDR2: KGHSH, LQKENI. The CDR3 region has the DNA TGTGCCAGCTCACCGTCCGGGACAGGGAGTAATTCACCCCTCCACTTT. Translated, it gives CASSPSGTGSNSPLHF.

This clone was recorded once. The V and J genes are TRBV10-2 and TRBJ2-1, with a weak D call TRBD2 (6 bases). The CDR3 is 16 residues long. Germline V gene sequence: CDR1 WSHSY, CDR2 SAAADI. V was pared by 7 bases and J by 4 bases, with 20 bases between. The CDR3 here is CASNGRRGLRYNEQFF. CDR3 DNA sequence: TGCGCCAGCAACGGAAGGAGGGGACTCCGATACAATGAGCAGTTCTTC.

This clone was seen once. CDR3 coding DNA: TGTGCCAGCAGTGAAGGTACAGGGACTATCCATGAGCAGTTCTTC. Protein sequence: CASSEGTGTIHEQFF. The chain carries TRBV6-1 and TRBJ2-1, with D tentatively TRBD2 (7 bases). CDR1 and CDR2 from the germline V gene are MNHNS and SASEGT. The CDR3 sequence is 15 residues long. Trimming pared 1 base from V and 8 bases from J, leaving 15 bases between.

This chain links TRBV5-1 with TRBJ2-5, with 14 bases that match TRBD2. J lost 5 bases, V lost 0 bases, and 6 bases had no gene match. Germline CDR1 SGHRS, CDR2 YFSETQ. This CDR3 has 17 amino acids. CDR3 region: CASSLAGLAGGGETQYF. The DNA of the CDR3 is TGCGCCAGCAGCTTGGCCGGACTAGCGGGGGGCGGGGAGACCCAGTACTTC.

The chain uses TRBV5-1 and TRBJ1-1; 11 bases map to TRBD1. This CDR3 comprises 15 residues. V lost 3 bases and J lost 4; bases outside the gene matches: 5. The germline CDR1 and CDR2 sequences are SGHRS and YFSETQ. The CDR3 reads CASSWTGGASTEAFF. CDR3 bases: TGCGCCAGCAGCTGGACAGGGGGCGCTTCCACTGAAGCTTTCTTT.

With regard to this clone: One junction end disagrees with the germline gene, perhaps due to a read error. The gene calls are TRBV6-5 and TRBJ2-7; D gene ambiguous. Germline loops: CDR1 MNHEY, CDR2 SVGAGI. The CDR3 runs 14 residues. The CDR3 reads CVSSPERYGYEQYF. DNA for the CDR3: TGTGTCAGCAGTCCGGAGAGGTATGGGTACGAGCAGTACTTC.

The CDR3: CASSLGLASDTQYF. DNA of the CDR3: TGTGCCAGCAGCTTAGGGCTAGCATCGGATACGCAGTATTTT. V and J are TRBV11-2 and TRBJ2-3; possible D gene TRBD2, 5 bases. Deletions cut 1 base from V and 6 bases from J, with 11 bases between. The CDR3 has 14 residues. The V gene's germline CDR1 is SGHAT and CDR2 FQNNGV.

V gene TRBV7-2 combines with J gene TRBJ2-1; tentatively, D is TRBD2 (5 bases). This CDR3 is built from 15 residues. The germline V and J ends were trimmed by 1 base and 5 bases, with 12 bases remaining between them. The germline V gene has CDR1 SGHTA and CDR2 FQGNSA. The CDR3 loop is CASSLGGLVDNEQFF. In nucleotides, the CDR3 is TGTGCCAGCAGCTTAGGAGGGCTAGTCGACAATGAGCAGTTCTTC. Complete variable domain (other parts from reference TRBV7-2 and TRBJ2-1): GAGVSQSPSNKVTEKGKDVELRCDPISGHTALYWYRQSLGQGLEFLIYFQGNSAPDKSGLPSDRFSAERTGGSVSTLTIQRTQQEDSAVYLCASSLGGLVDNEQFFGPGTRLTVL.

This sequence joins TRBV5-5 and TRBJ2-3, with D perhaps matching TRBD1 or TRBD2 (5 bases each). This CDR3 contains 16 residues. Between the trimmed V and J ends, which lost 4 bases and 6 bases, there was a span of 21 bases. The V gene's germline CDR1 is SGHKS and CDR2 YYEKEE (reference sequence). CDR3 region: CASSVRWDRVKDTQYF. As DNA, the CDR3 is TGTGCCAGCAGCGTGAGATGGGACCGTGTCAAGGATACGCAGTATTTT.

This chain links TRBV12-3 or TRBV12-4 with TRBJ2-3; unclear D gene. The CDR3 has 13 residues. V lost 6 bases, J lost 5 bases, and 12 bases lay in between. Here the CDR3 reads CASRRGHGDTQYF. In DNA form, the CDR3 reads TGTGCCAGCAGAAGAGGCCATGGAGATACGCAGTATTTT.

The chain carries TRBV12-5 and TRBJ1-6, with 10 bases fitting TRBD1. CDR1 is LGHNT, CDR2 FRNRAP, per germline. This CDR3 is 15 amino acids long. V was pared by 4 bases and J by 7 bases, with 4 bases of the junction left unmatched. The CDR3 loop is CASGSRQGANSPLHF. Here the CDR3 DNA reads TGTGCTAGTGGTTCGAGACAGGGGGCCAATTCACCCCTCCACTTT.

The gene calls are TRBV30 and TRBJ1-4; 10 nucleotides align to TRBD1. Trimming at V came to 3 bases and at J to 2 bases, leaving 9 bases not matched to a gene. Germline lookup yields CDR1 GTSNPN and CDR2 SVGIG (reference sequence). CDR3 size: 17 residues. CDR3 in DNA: TGTGCCTGGAGAGGGACAGGGGTATTGTGGACTAATGAAAAACTGTTTTTT. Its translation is CAWRGTGVLWTNEKLFF.

CDR3 sequence (DNA): TGTGCCAGCAGCGCGCGGACAGCCCCAGGGGCTTTCTTT. Translation gives CASSARTAPGAFF. The V gene is TRBV7-9, the J gene TRBJ1-1, with a weak D call TRBD1 (6 bases). This CDR3 has 13 residues. Deletions cut 5 bases from V and 11 bases from J, with 18 bases between. Germline values: CDR1 SEHNR, CDR2 FQNEAQ (reference sequence).

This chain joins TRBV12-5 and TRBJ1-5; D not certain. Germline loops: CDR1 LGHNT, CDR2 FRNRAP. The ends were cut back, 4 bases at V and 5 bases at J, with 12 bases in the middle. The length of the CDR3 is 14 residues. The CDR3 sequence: CASGSDIPDQPQHF. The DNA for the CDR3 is TGTGCTAGTGGTTCCGACATACCTGATCAGCCCCAGCATTTT.

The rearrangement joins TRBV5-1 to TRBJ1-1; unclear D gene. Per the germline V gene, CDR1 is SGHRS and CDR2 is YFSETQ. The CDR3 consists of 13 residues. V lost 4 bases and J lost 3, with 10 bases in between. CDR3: CASSPGPDTEAFF. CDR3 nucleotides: TGCGCCAGCAGCCCGGGTCCGGACACTGAAGCTTTCTTT.

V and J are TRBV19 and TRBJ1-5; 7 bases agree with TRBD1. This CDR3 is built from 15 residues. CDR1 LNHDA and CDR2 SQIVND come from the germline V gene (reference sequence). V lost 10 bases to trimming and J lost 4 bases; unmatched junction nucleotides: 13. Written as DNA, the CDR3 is TGTGCCACAACCCCGGGACAGCCTCTAAATCAGCCCCAGCATTTT. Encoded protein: CATTPGQPLNQPQHF.

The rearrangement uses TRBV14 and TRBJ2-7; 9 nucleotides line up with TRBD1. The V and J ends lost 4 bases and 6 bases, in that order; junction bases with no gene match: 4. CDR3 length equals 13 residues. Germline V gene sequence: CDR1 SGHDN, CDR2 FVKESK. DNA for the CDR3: TGTGCCAGCAGCCGGGACAGGGTGAGCGAGCAGTACTTC. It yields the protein CASSRDRVSEQYF.

The CDR3: CASSLGTGDTEAFF. CDR3 bases: TGCGCCAGCAGCCTAGGGACAGGGGACACTGAAGCTTTCTTT. J is TRBJ1-1 and V is TRBV4-1; TRBD1 matches at 10 bases. Trimming at V came to 4 bases and at J to 3 bases, leaving 2 bases not matched to a gene. The CDR3 sequence is 14 residues long. Germline-derived CDR1 and CDR2 are MGHRA and YSYEKL.

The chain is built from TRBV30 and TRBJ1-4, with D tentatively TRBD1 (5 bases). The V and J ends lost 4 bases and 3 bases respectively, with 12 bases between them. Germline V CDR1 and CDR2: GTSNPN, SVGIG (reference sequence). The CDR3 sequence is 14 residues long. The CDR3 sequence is CAWTLGPANEKLFF. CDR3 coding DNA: TGTGCCTGGACCTTGGGACCCGCTAATGAAAAACTGTTTTTT.

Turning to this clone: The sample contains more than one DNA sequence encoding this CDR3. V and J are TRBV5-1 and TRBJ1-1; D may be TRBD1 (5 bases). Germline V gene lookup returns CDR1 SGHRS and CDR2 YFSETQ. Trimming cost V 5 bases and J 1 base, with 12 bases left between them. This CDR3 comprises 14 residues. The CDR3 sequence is CASSLGPANTEAFF. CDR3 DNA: TGCGCCAGCAGTCTGGGACCGGCGAACACTGAAGCTTTCTTT.